Following are 17 T cell receptor beta chains from one sample sequenced in a study of T cells of healthy individuals. TCRdb re-called the 5' RACE reads through MiXCR, storing one row per CDR3 protein. The sample records around 79,000 distinct CDR3 sequences, approximately 5.4% being singletons. All receptors come from a female donor in good health.

Note on this clonotype: One base away lies a much larger clone, so this may be a sequencing read error. The rearrangement joins TRBV15 to TRBJ2-6; no reliable D call. CDR1 and CDR2 (germline): LNHNV, YYDKDF (reference sequence). The CDR3 contains 16 residues. CDR3 sequence reads: CVTSLPWGSGANVLTF. The CDR3 DNA sequence: TGTGTCACCAGCCTCCCTTGGGGCTCTGGGGCCAACGTCCTGACTTTC. Based on the CDR3 plus reference TRBV15 and TRBJ2-6, the full variable domain is DAMVIQNPRYQVTQFGKPVTLSCSQTLNHNVMYWYQQKSSQAPKLLFHYYDKDFNNEADTPDNFQSRRPNTSFCFLDIRSPGLGDTAMYLCVTSLPWGSGANVLTFGAGSRLTVL.

This chain links TRBV2 with TRBJ2-3; no clear D gene. V lost 4 bases to trimming and J lost 6 bases, with 5 bases between them. Looked up from germline, CDR1 is SNHLY and CDR2 is FYNNEI. CDR3 length equals 11 residues. The CDR3 DNA follows: TGTGCCAGCAGTGTACGGGATACGCAGTATTTT. Translation gives CASSVRDTQYF.

This clonotype was detected ten times or more. The V gene is TRBV6-2 or TRBV6-3, the J gene TRBJ2-2; 14 bases map to TRBD2. The J segment lost 6 bases and the V segment lost 4 bases, leaving 4 bases of the junction unmatched. The CDR3 contains 16 residues. Germline-derived CDR1 and CDR2 are MNHEY and SVGEGT. The CDR3 nucleotides read TGTGCCAGCAGTTCAAGACTAGCGGGAGGGCCCGGGGAGCTGTTTTTT. Translating gives CASSSRLAGGPGELFF.

This clonotype was observed a handful of times. The chain employs TRBV30 and TRBJ1-2; D remains unclear. Germline-derived CDR1 and CDR2 are GTSNPN and SVGIG (reference sequence). V was clipped by 1 base and J by 4 bases, with 10 bases between them. The length of the CDR3 is 13 residues. CDR3 bases: TGTGCCTGGAGTGAAAAAGGATTCTATGGCTACACCTTC. It codes for CAWSEKGFYGYTF.

This clonotype was detected many times. The chain joins TRBV20-1 to TRBJ2-2; 7 positions match TRBD2. V lost 0 bases and J lost 6; bases outside the gene matches: 7. CDR1 is DFQATT and CDR2 is SNEGSKA in the germline V gene (reference sequence). CDR3 length: 15 amino acids. CDR3: CSAREGGRSAGELFF. The DNA of the CDR3 is TGCAGTGCTAGAGAAGGCGGGAGATCCGCCGGGGAGCTGTTTTTT.

The sample holds many counts of this clonotype. V and J are TRBV3-1 and TRBJ2-1, with D possibly TRBD2 on 6 matching bases. This CDR3 comprises 16 residues. Germline V gene data show CDR1 as LGHDT and CDR2 as YNNKEL (reference sequence). V was shortened by 0 bases and J by 6 bases, with 15 bases between the two germline ends. The CDR3 region has the DNA TGTGCCAGCAGCCAAGAAGGTCCTAGCGTGCGCAATGAGCAGTTCTTC. Amino acid sequence: CASSQEGPSVRNEQFF.

This clonotype was counted ten times or more. V is TRBV2 and J is TRBJ2-1; D uncertain. Trimming removed 0 bases at V and 5 bases at J, with 8 bases between. Germline CDR1 is SNHLY and CDR2 is FYNNEI. This CDR3 spans 14 amino acids. Here the CDR3 reads CASSEAFANNEQFF. CDR3 in DNA: TGTGCCAGCAGTGAAGCGTTCGCGAACAATGAGCAGTTCTTC. Full variable domain (rest looked up from reference TRBV2 and TRBJ2-1): EPEVTQTPSHQVTQMGQEVILRCVPISNHLYFYWYRQILGQKVEFLVSFYNNEISEKSEIFDDQFSVERPDGSNFTLKIRSTKLEDSAMYFCASSEAFANNEQFFGPGTRLTVL.

Ten or more counts support this clonotype. The chain uses TRBV7-2 and TRBJ2-1; D might be TRBD2 (6 bases). Germline V gives CDR1 SGHTA, CDR2 FQGNSA. The V gene lost 10 bases and the J gene lost 2 bases, with 12 bases spanning the gap. CDR3 size: 13 residues. CDR3 in DNA: TGTGCCACCGGGAGTAGCCCCTACAATGAGCAGTTCTTC. Translating it yields CATGSSPYNEQFF.

This clonotype was found many times. The chain links TRBV20-1 to TRBJ1-1; 7 bases line up with TRBD1. This CDR3 spans 14 amino acids. Germline V gene lookup returns CDR1 DFQATT and CDR2 SNEGSKA (reference sequence). Losses at the gene ends were 0 bases for V and 6 bases for J; bases not matched to a gene: 7. Here the CDR3 reads CSARDRQGTPEAFF. The CDR3 DNA follows: TGCAGTGCTAGAGACCGACAGGGTACCCCTGAAGCTTTCTTT.

The chain uses TRBV27 and TRBJ2-7; 9 bases are shared with TRBD2. Germline CDR1 reads MNHEY; CDR2 reads SMNVEV (reference sequence). V was pared by 10 bases and J by 4 bases, with 14 bases of the junction left unmatched. CDR3 length equals 15 residues. CDR3 nucleotide sequence: TGTGCCACCTTACCTAGTAGCGGGAGTAAGTACGAGCAGTACTTC. Its protein product is CATLPSSGSKYEQYF.

This chain uses TRBV12-3 or TRBV12-4 with TRBJ1-2; D is possibly TRBD1 (5 bases). The CDR3 is 15 residues long. The ends were cut back, 6 bases at V and 2 bases at J, with 16 bases in the middle. CDR3 DNA: TGTGCCAGCAGCCGGCCGGGGGACGGCAACTATGGCTACACCTTC. Its translation: CASSRPGDGNYGYTF.

V usage is TRBV11-1 and J usage is TRBJ2-4, with 7 nucleotides matching TRBD1. Germline V CDR1 and CDR2: SGHAT, FQDESV (reference sequence). This CDR3 has 15 amino acids. Unmatched junction bases numbered 8, after V lost 5 bases and J lost 4 bases. The CDR3 nucleotides read TGTGCCAGCAGCCCAACGACAGGGTTTAAAAACATTCAGTACTTC. The encoded protein is CASSPTTGFKNIQYF. Based on the CDR3 plus reference TRBV11-1 and TRBJ2-4, the full variable domain is EAEVAQSPRYKITEKSQAVAFWCDPISGHATLYWYRQILGQGPELLVQFQDESVVDDSQLPKDRFSAERLKGVDSTLKIQPAELGDSAMYLCASSPTTGFKNIQYFGAGTRLSVL.

This clonotype was detected ten times or more. This chain's CDR3 is CASSSTGPLNYGYTF. For the CDR3, the DNA is TGTGCCAGCAGCTCGACAGGACCCCTTAACTATGGCTACACCTTC. The rearrangement uses TRBV7-9 and TRBJ1-2, with a weak D call TRBD1 (6 bases). The germline V gene has CDR1 SEHNR and CDR2 FQNEAQ (reference sequence). V gave up 4 bases and J gave up 1 base, with 13 bases separating them. The CDR3 contains 15 residues.

This clonotype came up many times. J is TRBJ2-6 and V is TRBV4-3; 8 nucleotides line up with TRBD2. The J segment lost 0 bases and the V segment lost 0 bases, leaving 10 bases of the junction unmatched. This CDR3 comprises 20 residues. Germline CDR1 reads LGHNA; CDR2 reads YSLEER. The CDR3 DNA reads TGCGCCAGCAGCCAAGAGCACACTAGCGGTCCAGACTCTGGGGCCAACGTCCTGACTTTC. It translates to CASSQEHTSGPDSGANVLTF.

This clonotype was counted between two and nine times. J is TRBJ2-5 and V is TRBV19; tentative D call: TRBD1 (5 bases). Germline CDR1 LNHDA, CDR2 SQIVND (reference sequence). V lost 4 bases to trimming and J lost 0 bases, with 9 bases between them. This CDR3 spans 14 amino acids. The CDR3 DNA sequence: TGTGCCAGTAGTACTTCAGGGTACCAAGAGACCCAGTACTTC. This translates into CASSTSGYQETQYF.

This clonotype has just a few counts. The V gene is TRBV18, the J gene TRBJ1-1; perhaps TRBD1 as D (6 bases). The CDR3 loop spans 13 amino acids. Germline values: CDR1 KGHSH, CDR2 LQKENI. The ends were cut back, 5 bases at V and 10 bases at J, with 17 bases in the middle. CDR3 protein: CASSSGDTRGAFF. CDR3 bases: TGTGCCAGCTCAAGCGGGGACACCCGAGGAGCTTTCTTT.

This clonotype came up a few times. The J gene is TRBJ2-3, the V gene TRBV6-2 or TRBV6-3; 12 nucleotides match TRBD2. The germline gives CDR1 MNHEY, CDR2 SVGEGT. This CDR3 is 18 amino acids long. The V and J ends lost 4 bases and 0 bases, in that order; junction bases with no gene match: 8. The CDR3 reads CASSWSPGTSGSTDTQYF. The DNA of the CDR3 is TGTGCCAGCAGTTGGTCTCCCGGGACTAGCGGGAGCACAGATACGCAGTATTTT.